A selection of T cell receptor beta chains follows, all from one sample in a study of shared clonotypes between healthy human individuals. Some clones are missing from TCRdb's copy, which holds only in-frame ones; the method was immunoSEQ multiplex PCR. This sample has under 750,000 clones; 55% to 80% occur once, and the top ten carry under 2%. Sequences were obtained from memory CD4+ T cells sorted from blood. The source of these receptors is a woman aged 25 to 39 in good health. The conserved cysteine and the conserved F or W are not part of the CDR3 here. A row's size may be missing; if present it is once, few, many or a size class.

TRBJ2-5,TRBV9,NA,ASSAPTGVETQY
TRBJ2-6,TRBV18,few,ASSPFREGHTSGANVLT
TRBJ1-4,TRBV28,NA,ASSFKGTGNEKLF
TRBJ1-1,TRBV2,once,ASSVEEGAGEAF
TRBJ1-1,TRBV21-1,NA,ASSKLRAGAHTEAF
TRBJ1-2,TRBV28,NA,ASSYNAWGGYT
TRBJ2-7,TRBV18,once,ASSPREEAHEQY
TRBJ2-1,TRBV6-1,NA,ASSEIPGANEQF
TRBJ1-4,TRBV18,NA,ASSPDRINEKLF
TRBJ2-1,TRBV5-4,once,ASSPREESYNEQF
TRBJ2-7,TRBV28,few,AGQREGLEEQY
TRBJ1-2,TRBV6-5,NA,ASSYSRGNYGYT
TRBJ1-3,TRBV19,NA,ASSAPDKSGNTIY
TRBJ2-7,TRBV9,NA,ASSRSSTPGASYEQY
TRBJ2-5,TRBV2,once,ASSEFGLAGRGTRETQY
TRBJ2-1,TRBV25-1,NA,ATDGGDSYNEQF
TRBJ1-2,TRBV7-9,NA,ASSRILLDYGYT
TRBJ2-7,TRBV6-1,NA,ASRITGGGSYEQY
TRBJ1-1,TRBV6-1,NA,ASSERGTGAMTEAF
TRBJ2-7,TRBV29-1,NA,SVLAASYEQY
TRBJ2-7,TRBV6-6,NA,ASSYSSGLYEQY
TRBJ2-1,TRBV4-1,many,ASSQNPGQGAYNEQF
TRBJ1-1,TRBV5-1,NA,ASSLAERDTEAF
TRBJ2-3,TRBV15,NA,ATSRALDTQY
TRBJ2-7,TRBV14,NA,ASSQGQGLDEQY
TRBJ1-1,TRBV27,NA,ASSPLDDRVAF
TRBJ2-5,TRBV7-7,NA,ASSLTRSAGQETQY
TRBJ2-1,TRBV4-1,NA,ASSQDVVGVYNEQF
TRBJ2-7,TRBV18,NA,ASSPTTRIHEQY
TRBJ1-5,TRBV2,NA,ASSDIGYQPQH
TRBJ1-3,TRBV28,NA,ATYNFAGNTIY
TRBJ2-5,TRBV7-9,NA,ASSLLRETQY
TRBJ2-1,TRBV6-5,many,ASSESSGSYNEQF
TRBJ1-2,TRBV25-1,NA,ASSDQGPYGYT
TRBJ2-1,TRBV28,NA,ASSIVGLAGMHEQF
TRBJ1-1,TRBV6-6,NA,ASSYEPVTEAF
TRBJ1-1,TRBV7-3,NA,ASSLRSKGQINTEAF
TRBJ2-7,TRBV7-3,few,ASSPKTQSIHEQY
TRBJ1-5,TRBV19,NA,ASSNSFFGGNQPQH
TRBJ2-5,TRBV7-3,NA,ASSTDRETAQY
TRBJ2-3,TRBV4-1,once,ASSQVTPDTQY
TRBJ1-2,TRBV7-2,NA,ATGDRLSYGYT
TRBJ1-2,TRBV5-1,once,ASSLIDGRENYGYT
TRBJ2-2,TRBV5-1,NA,ASSITLGELF
TRBJ1-2,TRBV28,NA,ASSLSGGSFLYGYT